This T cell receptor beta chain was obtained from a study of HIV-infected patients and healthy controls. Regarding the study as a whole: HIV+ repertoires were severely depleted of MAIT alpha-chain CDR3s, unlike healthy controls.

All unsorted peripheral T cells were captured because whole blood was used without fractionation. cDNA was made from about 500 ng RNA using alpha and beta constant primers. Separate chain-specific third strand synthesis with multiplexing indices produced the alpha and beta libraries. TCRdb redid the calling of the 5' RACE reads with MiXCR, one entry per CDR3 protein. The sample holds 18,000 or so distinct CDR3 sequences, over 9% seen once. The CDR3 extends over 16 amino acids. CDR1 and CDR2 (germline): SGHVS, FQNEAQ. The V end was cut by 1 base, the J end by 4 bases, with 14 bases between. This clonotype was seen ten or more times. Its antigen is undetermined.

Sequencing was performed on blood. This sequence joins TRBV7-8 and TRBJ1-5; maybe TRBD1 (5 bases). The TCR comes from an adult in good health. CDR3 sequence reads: CASSLEGTWGNQPQHF. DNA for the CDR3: TGTGCCAGCAGCTTAGAGGGTACCTGGGGGAATCAGCCCCAGCATTTT. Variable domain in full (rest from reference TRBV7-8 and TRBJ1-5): GAGVSQSPRYKVAKRGQDVALRCDPISGHVSLFWYQQALGQGPEFLTYFQNEAQLDKSGLPSDRFFAERPEGSVSTLKIQRTQQEDSAVYLCASSLEGTWGNQPQHFGDGTRLSIL.